These 29 T cell receptor beta chains originate from one sample sequenced in a study of regulatory T cells in long-lasting Graves disease. Assembly of TCR beta libraries relied on iRepertoire HTBI primers together with Arm-PCR of CDR3 regions. One entry per CDR3 protein, called by TCRdb with MiXCR from the multiplex PCR reads. The sample consists of 390,000 or so distinct CDR3 sequences, 10% to 15% of them appearing once. Stated time point: newly diagnosed GD, antithyroid drugs for less than 3 months. RNA extracted from PBMCs served as the sequencing template. The same sample was also studied in work on T cells in Graves' hyperthyroidism and ophthalmopathy.

The sample in question was peripheral blood mononuclear cells (PBMCs), obtained at new diagnosis, from a patient treated with antithyroid drugs. The receptors stem from a woman aged 18-30 years with Graves disease.

The rearrangement joins TRBV20-1 to TRBJ2-2, with 11 bases fitting TRBD1. This CDR3 spans 16 amino acids. Germline trimming cut 4 bases from V and 3 bases from J; bases unmatched to any gene: 7. CDR1 and CDR2 (germline): DFQATT, SNEGSKA (reference sequence). The CDR3 loop is CSAMGTGGIDTGELFF. DNA of the CDR3: TGCAGTGCTATGGGGACAGGGGGAATCGACACCGGGGAGCTGTTTTTT.

The chain employs TRBV5-6 and TRBJ1-2, with 9 bases fitting TRBD1. CDR1 is SGHDT, CDR2 YYEEEE, per germline. The CDR3 has 16 amino acids. V gave up 2 bases and J gave up 8 bases; unmatched junction bases: 13. CDR3 DNA: TGTGCCAGCAGCTTCCCCGGGACAGGGATAGATGACGGCTACACCTTC. It is translated as CASSFPGTGIDDGYTF.

A few counts support this clonotype. V usage is TRBV9 and J usage is TRBJ1-1; TRBD1 matches at 7 bases. After removal of 0 bases from V and 11 bases from J, the junction contained 7 bases not matched to a gene. Germline V gene lookup returns CDR1 SGDLS and CDR2 YYNGEE. There are 13 residues in the CDR3. The DNA for the CDR3 is TGTGCCAGCAGCGTAGATTCCAGGGGGGACGCTTTCTTT. Translation: CASSVDSRGDAFF.

This clonotype was seen ten or more times. The V and J genes are TRBV2 and TRBJ1-5; D ambiguous. Germline CDR1 and CDR2: SNHLY and FYNNEI. V gave up 6 bases and J gave up 0 bases, with 9 bases separating them. This CDR3 contains 14 residues. CDR3 DNA sequence: TGTGCCAGCAGGGAGGTCCCTAGCAATCAGCCCCAGCATTTT. The encoded protein is CASREVPSNQPQHF.

This sequence joins TRBV27 and TRBJ1-3; no firm D call. The CDR3 is made up of 15 amino acids. The V and J ends lost 5 bases and 1 base respectively, with 12 bases between them. Per germline, CDR1 MNHEY and CDR2 SMNVEV (reference sequence). Here the CDR3 DNA reads TGTGCCAGCAGTCCCTACATAGGATCTGGAAACACCATATATTTT. This codes for CASSPYIGSGNTIYF.

This clonotype was seen ten or more times. The CDR3 is CSAYVPYRGNTEAFF. CDR3 DNA sequence: TGCAGTGCTTACGTCCCGTACAGGGGGAACACTGAAGCTTTCTTT. The chain has TRBV20-1 and TRBJ1-1; 7 bases fit TRBD1. There are 15 residues in the CDR3. CDR1 and CDR2 (germline): DFQATT, SNEGSKA (reference sequence). The V and J ends lost 5 bases and 1 base, in that order; junction bases with no gene match: 10.

This clonotype was observed many times. The chain joins TRBV3-1 to TRBJ2-1; D ambiguous. Germline V gene sequence: CDR1 LGHDT, CDR2 YNNKEL (reference sequence). V shed 0 bases and J shed 10 bases, with 13 bases lying between them. CDR3 length: 14 amino acids. The CDR3 DNA reads as TGTGCCAGCAGCCAAGACCTTACCCCCCCCGAGCAGTTCTTC. It translates to CASSQDLTPPEQFF.

The chain is built from TRBV7-2 and TRBJ2-2; 13 positions match TRBD2. CDR3 length: 16 amino acids. The V gene end was trimmed by 6 bases and the J gene end by 4 bases; junction bases not matched to a gene: 5. From germline, CDR1 is SGHTA and CDR2 FQGNSA. CDR3: CASSLLAGGLTGELFF. Here the CDR3 DNA reads TGTGCCAGCAGTTTACTAGCGGGGGGGCTCACCGGGGAGCTGTTTTTT.

This clonotype was picked up one time. The gene calls are TRBV7-9 and TRBJ2-7, with a tentative D call TRBD1 (5 bases). Per the germline V gene, CDR1 is SEHNR and CDR2 is FQNEAQ (reference sequence). V lost 2 bases and J 5 bases, leaving 10 bases between the germline ends. The CDR3 spans 13 residues. The CDR3 sequence is CASSLTGGDEQYF. CDR3 nucleotides: TGTGCCAGCAGCTTAACAGGTGGTGACGAGCAGTACTTC.

This clonotype was observed at least ten times. The chain combines TRBV28 with TRBJ1-1; 7 bases line up with TRBD1. Trimming cost V 7 bases and J 4 bases; bases outside gene matches: 12. Germline V lookup: CDR1 MDHEN, CDR2 SYDVKM. This CDR3 region has 15 residues. CDR3 nucleotides: TGTGCCAGCAACCAATTGGAGGCAGGGGGCACTGAAGCTTTCTTT. Encoded protein: CASNQLEAGGTEAFF. The entire variable domain, with the rest obtained from reference TRBV28 and TRBJ1-1, is as follows: DVKVTQSSRYLVKRTGEKVFLECVQDMDHENMFWYRQDPGLGLRLIYFSYDVKMKEKGDIPEGYSVSREKKERFSLILESASTNQTSMYLCASNQLEAGGTEAFFGQGTRLTVV.

This clonotype was observed many times. The chain couples TRBV7-2 to TRBJ2-5, with TRBD1 matching over 7 bases. The germline V gene has CDR1 SGHTA and CDR2 FQGNSA. The ends lost 5 bases at V and 4 bases at J; junction bases unmatched: 13. CDR3 length: 16 amino acids. The CDR3 DNA reads TGTGCCAGCAGCAAGAGGGGGCGCCCCCAAGGAGAGACCCAGTACTTC. It encodes CASSKRGRPQGETQYF.

This clonotype has more than one count but fewer than ten. This chain connects TRBV20-1 to TRBJ1-1; 8 positions agree with TRBD1. V lost 0 bases, J lost 1 base, and 19 bases stayed unmatched. Per germline, CDR1 DFQATT and CDR2 SNEGSKA (reference sequence). This CDR3 is built from 20 residues. This CDR3 reads CSARDYLNPDRGGTNTEAFF. CDR3 bases: TGCAGTGCTAGAGATTATCTAAATCCCGACAGGGGAGGTACGAACACTGAAGCTTTCTTT.

The chain employs TRBV15 and TRBJ2-2, with unresolved D. The CDR3 extends over 16 amino acids. The V and J ends lost 1 base and 2 bases respectively, with 11 bases between them. Germline-derived CDR1 and CDR2 are LNHNV and YYDKDF (reference sequence). DNA for the CDR3: TGTGCCACCAGCAGAGGTCCGAGGAGAAACACCGGGGAGCTGTTTTTT. It translates to CATSRGPRRNTGELFF.

A word on this clonotype: This probably arose from a read error, given a far larger clone one base away. V is TRBV3-1 and J is TRBJ2-3, with 10 bases fitting TRBD1. This CDR3 has 15 amino acids. Germline V gene data show CDR1 as LGHDT and CDR2 as YNNKEL (reference sequence). The CDR3 region has the DNA TGTGCCAGCAGCCAACCCGGGACAGGGGAGACTGAAGCTCTCTTT. It encodes CASSQPGTGETEALF.

This clonotype was counted a few times. The gene calls are TRBV28 and TRBJ2-7; 11 bases agree with TRBD1. Unmatched junction bases numbered 10, after V lost 7 bases and J lost 5 bases. CDR3 length: 15 amino acids. The germline V gene encodes CDR1 MDHEN and CDR2 SYDVKM. CDR3 DNA sequence: TGTGCCAGCACCCCTCGGGACAGGGGGTCCGACGAGCAGTACTTC. This gives the protein CASTPRDRGSDEQYF.

This clonotype was found many times. This rearrangement joins TRBV12-3 or TRBV12-4 to TRBJ2-4; D possibly corresponds to TRBD2 (6 bases). The CDR3 is 14 amino acids. V was clipped by 7 bases and J by 6 bases, with 16 bases between them. The chain's CDR3 is CASTPRGSGNIQYF. CDR3 bases: TGTGCCAGCACCCCCCGGGGGTCCGGAAACATTCAGTACTTC.

This clonotype was observed many times. The chain carries TRBV20-1 and TRBJ2-2; 7 nucleotides line up with TRBD2. CDR1 and CDR2 (germline): DFQATT, SNEGSKA (reference sequence). V shed 5 bases, J shed 6 bases, and the junction held 9 bases outside the gene matches. The CDR3 is 14 residues long. This CDR3 reads CSAGQAGWAGELFF. The CDR3 coding sequence is TGCAGTGCTGGCCAAGCGGGGTGGGCCGGGGAGCTGTTTTTT.

Comment on this clonotype: This could be a read error, since a much larger clone is one nucleotide away. This chain joins TRBV20-1 and TRBJ1-1; TRBD1 is a possible D gene (6 bases). The CDR3 spans 14 residues. Germline CDR1 and CDR2: DFQATT and SNEGSKA (reference sequence). The CDR3 nucleotides are TGCAGTGCCCGGGGGGCTAGCATGAACACTGAAGCTTCCTTT. Its protein is CSARGASMNTEASF.

This clonotype was seen many times. J is TRBJ2-1 and V is TRBV6-1, with TRBD2 matching over 7 bases. The V gene's germline CDR1 is MNHNS and CDR2 SASEGT. The CDR3 is made up of 14 amino acids. V lost 6 bases and J lost 6; bases outside the gene matches: 8. CDR3 region: CASRRDYPVNEQFF. DNA for the CDR3: TGTGCCAGCAGGCGGGACTATCCCGTCAATGAGCAGTTCTTC.

This clonotype came up a few times. The chain carries TRBV4-2 and TRBJ1-4; a possible D gene is TRBD1 (5 bases). CDR3 size: 14 residues. V was pared by 5 bases and J by 6 bases, with 13 bases between. Germline CDR1 and CDR2: LGHNA and YNFKEQ. This chain's CDR3 is CASSDSGADEKLFF. CDR3 DNA sequence: TGTGCCAGCAGCGATTCCGGGGCAGATGAAAAACTGTTTTTT.

A single count supports this clonotype. A read error may explain this, as a much larger clone is one base away. No conserved phenylalanine or tryptophan is present at the end of the CDR3, so a read error is the likely explanation. The genes are TRBV15 and TRBJ2-1, with 9 bases lining up with TRBD2. V lost 0 bases and J lost 8; bases outside the gene matches: 11. Germline CDR1 is LNHNV and CDR2 is YYDKDF (reference sequence). The CDR3 totals 17 residues. The CDR3 nucleotides read TGTGCCACCAGCAGAGAAAGGGGGACTAGCCCCTGGGATGAGCAGTTCCTC. Its translation: CATSRERGTSPWDEQFL.

This clonotype was picked up many times. The gene calls are TRBV28 and TRBJ2-5; 9 positions match TRBD2. The CDR3 consists of 16 residues. V trimming: 9 bases; J trimming: 5 bases; junction bases outside the gene matches: 16. Germline CDR1 reads MDHEN; CDR2 reads SYDVKM. The CDR3 loop is CASLSAGGTSAETQYF. CDR3 sequence (DNA): TGTGCCAGTCTCTCGGCGGGGGGGACTTCAGCGGAGACCCAGTACTTC. Full variable domain (missing parts from reference TRBV28 and TRBJ2-5): DVKVTQSSRYLVKRTGEKVFLECVQDMDHENMFWYRQDPGLGLRLIYFSYDVKMKEKGDIPEGYSVSREKKERFSLILESASTNQTSMYLCASLSAGGTSAETQYFGPGTRLLVL.

The chain employs TRBV7-9 and TRBJ1-5, with D possibly TRBD1 on 6 matching bases. The CDR3 spans 16 residues. V was trimmed by 5 bases and J by 7 bases, leaving 21 bases between them. Germline CDR1 and CDR2: SEHNR and FQNEAQ (reference sequence). The DNA of the CDR3 is TGTGCCAGCAGCGAACTCGGATCCAGGGGTTTCCAGCCCCAGCATTTT. Translating gives CASSELGSRGFQPQHF.

This clonotype was counted a few times. The chain carries TRBV29-1 and TRBJ2-7; possibly TRBD1 for D (6 bases). The germline V gene has CDR1 SQVTM and CDR2 ANQGSEA. The CDR3 has 11 residues. V was trimmed by 6 bases and J by 3 bases, leaving 9 bases between them. The CDR3 sequence is CSVGTLYEQYV. The CDR3, as DNA: TGCAGCGTGGGGACACTCTACGAGCAGTACGTC.

The rearrangement joins TRBV9 to TRBJ2-3; D is tentatively TRBD1 or TRBD2 (5 bases each). Germline CDR1 reads SGDLS; CDR2 reads YYNGEE. Trimming took off 2 bases at V and 2 bases at J, with 9 bases between the two ends. The CDR3 length is 14 residues. The CDR3 region is CASSVWGITDTQYF. The CDR3 DNA is TGTGCCAGCAGCGTCTGGGGGATCACAGATACGCAGTATTTT.

Ten or more counts support this clonotype. The chain is built from TRBV11-1 and TRBJ1-6; 7 bases fit TRBD1. The CDR3 spans 18 residues. From germline, CDR1 is SGHAT and CDR2 FQDESV (reference sequence). The J segment lost 10 bases and the V segment lost 3 bases, leaving 18 bases of the junction unmatched. CDR3 residues: CASSLSPGQSYVGSPLHF. In nucleotides, the CDR3 is TGTGCCAGCAGCTTGTCCCCGGGACAGTCTTATGTTGGCTCACCCCTCCACTTT.

On this clonotype itself: A much more abundant neighbour one base away suggests this may be a read error. V usage is TRBV18 and J usage is TRBJ2-5, with 8 bases that match TRBD2. This CDR3 has 16 residues. The germline CDR1 and CDR2 sequences are KGHSH and LQKENI. Trimming at V came to 3 bases and at J to 9 bases, leaving 15 bases not matched to a gene. CDR3 DNA sequence: TGTGCCAGCTCACCCAGCCCGGACGCCGACGGGGGGGCCCAGTACTTC. Encoded protein: CASSPSPDADGGAQYF. Complete variable domain (other parts from reference TRBV18 and TRBJ2-5): NAGVMQNPRHLVRRRGQEARLRCSPMKGHSHVYWYRQLPEEGLKFMVYLQKENIIDESGMPKERFSAEFPKEGPSILRIQQVVRGDSAAYFCASSPSPDADGGAQYFGPGTRLLVL.

This clonotype showed up many times. The CDR3, as DNA: TGTGCCAGGGAAAGGACTGAAGCTTTCTTT. It translates to CARERTEAFF. V is TRBV2 and J is TRBJ1-1, with D hard to call. Deletions cut 9 bases from V and 5 bases from J, with 7 bases between. The CDR3 consists of 10 residues. CDR1 and CDR2 from the germline V gene are SNHLY and FYNNEI.

This clonotype was recorded at least ten times. V and J are TRBV2 and TRBJ2-3; 10 nucleotides match TRBD2. This CDR3 is 16 amino acids long. CDR1 and CDR2 from the germline V gene are SNHLY and FYNNEI. The J segment lost 4 bases and the V segment lost 7 bases, leaving 11 bases of the junction unmatched. CDR3 DNA sequence: TGTGCCAGCACCTCGAAGCGGGGGGGTAGGCCAGATACGCAGTATTTT. It is translated as CASTSKRGGRPDTQYF.